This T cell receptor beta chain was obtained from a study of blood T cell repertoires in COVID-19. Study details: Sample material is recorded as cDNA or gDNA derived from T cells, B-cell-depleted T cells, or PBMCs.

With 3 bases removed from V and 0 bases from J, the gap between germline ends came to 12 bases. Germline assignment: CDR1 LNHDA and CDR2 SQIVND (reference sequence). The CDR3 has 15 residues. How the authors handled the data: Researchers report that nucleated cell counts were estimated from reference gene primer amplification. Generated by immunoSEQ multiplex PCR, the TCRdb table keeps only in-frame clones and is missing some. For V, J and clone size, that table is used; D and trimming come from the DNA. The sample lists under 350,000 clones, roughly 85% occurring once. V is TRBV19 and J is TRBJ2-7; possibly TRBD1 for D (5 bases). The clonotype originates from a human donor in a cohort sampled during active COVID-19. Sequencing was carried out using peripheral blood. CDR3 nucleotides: TGTGCCAGTAGTATTACAGGTTCGAGCTCCTACGAGCAGTACTTC. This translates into CASSITGSSSYEQYF.